One sample yielded the 18 T cell receptor beta chains listed below, sequenced in a study of low-dose radiotherapy and immunotherapy resistance in tumors. Primers targeting TRAV and TRBV primed first-strand cDNA, covering alpha and beta chains. TCRs underwent around 20 PCR cycles of amplification with a constant-region primer and V-primer adapter. One entry per CDR3 protein results from TCRdb running MiXCR on the reads. This sample has about 84,000 distinct CDR3 sequences, with under 20% found just once. Regarding time point: after trial treatment. This sample's treatment: LDRT plus nivolumab, ipilimumab, low-dose cyclophosphamide and aspirin (RACIN trial). This sample comprised PBMCs, obtained after low-dose radiotherapy plus immunotherapy. The receptors were gathered from a male donor with prostate cancer.

This clonotype was seen ten or more times. The genes are TRBV20-1 and TRBJ1-6, with D possibly TRBD1 on 6 matching bases. The germline V gene has CDR1 DFQATT and CDR2 SNEGSKA (reference sequence). The CDR3 totals 14 residues. Deletions cut 2 bases from V and 6 bases from J, with 11 bases between. The CDR3 nucleotides are TGCAGTGCTAGATGGGGGCACCCTAATTCACCCCTCCACTTT. It translates to CSARWGHPNSPLHF.

Turning to this clonotype: A much larger clone is a single base away; this may be a read error. The chain joins TRBV30 to TRBJ1-1; D gene uncertain. Germline assignment: CDR1 GTSNPN and CDR2 SVGIG (reference sequence). This CDR3 is 13 amino acids long. V was pared by 4 bases and J by 0 bases, with 9 bases between. CDR3 residues: CAWMNEMNTEAFF. CDR3 in DNA: TGTGCCTGGATGAATGAGATGAACACTGAAGCTTTCTTT.

This clonotype was recorded many times. The chain carries TRBV19 and TRBJ1-2; 7 bases map to TRBD1. The CDR3 has 12 residues. With 5 bases clipped from V and 8 bases from J, the junction kept 5 bases outside the gene matches. Germline CDR1 is LNHDA and CDR2 is SQIVND (reference sequence). Here the CDR3 reads CASSGQARGYTF. The CDR3 DNA is TGTGCCAGTAGTGGACAGGCAAGGGGCTACACCTTC.

Remarks on this clonotype: A single base separates this from a much larger clone, so it may be a read error. The chain has TRBV30 and TRBJ2-7, with 9 bases matching TRBD2. V lost 2 bases and J lost 7; bases outside the gene matches: 9. The CDR3 runs 14 residues. The V gene's germline CDR1 is GTSNPN and CDR2 SVGIG (reference sequence). CDR3 sequence: CAWSFSGRQGEQYF. CDR3 bases: TGTGCCTGGAGTTTTAGCGGGAGACAGGGTGAGCAGTACTTC. Full variable domain (missing parts from reference TRBV30 and TRBJ2-7): SQTIHQWPATLVQPVGSPLSLECTVEGTSNPNLYWYRQAAGRGLQLLFYSVGIGQISSEVPQNLSASRPQDRQFILSSKKLLLSDSGFYLCAWSFSGRQGEQYFGPGTRLTVT.

The sample holds many counts of this clonotype. The chain uses TRBV27 and TRBJ1-2; perhaps TRBD1 as D (5 bases). The CDR3 runs 15 residues. CDR1 is MNHEY and CDR2 is SMNVEV in the germline V gene (reference sequence). V lost 7 bases, J lost 4 bases, and 19 bases lay in between. As DNA, the CDR3 is TGTGCCAGCAAAACCGGGACCGGGGGGGTCTATGGCTACACCTTC. Encoded protein: CASKTGTGGVYGYTF.

This clonotype was seen at least ten times. The CDR3 spells CSARAPRGADTQYF. In nucleotides, the CDR3 is TGCAGTGCTAGGGCCCCCCGGGGTGCAGATACGCAGTATTTT. This sequence joins TRBV20-1 and TRBJ2-3; the D gene is possibly TRBD2 (5 bases). V was cut by 3 bases and J by 4 bases, with 14 bases left in between. The CDR3 length is 14 residues. From germline, CDR1 is DFQATT and CDR2 SNEGSKA (reference sequence).

A remark on this clonotype: A read error likely explains this, since a far larger clone differs by one base. A read error is likely, as this CDR3 ends without the conserved phenylalanine or tryptophan. The chain uses TRBV25-1 and TRBJ1-4; D is unclear. Per germline, CDR1 MGHDK and CDR2 SYGVNS. The CDR3 sequence is 18 residues long. V lost 4 bases and J 4 bases, leaving 22 bases between the germline ends. Here the CDR3 DNA reads TGTGCCAGCAGTGGATTGGACGGAGCGACTAACCTTAATGAAAAACTGTTTCTT. Its translation: CASSGLDGATNLNEKLFL.

At least ten counts were recorded for this clonotype. The chain is built from TRBV29-1 and TRBJ2-5; unclear D gene. The CDR3 has 13 amino acids. Trimming left V 7 bases short and J 7 bases short, with 19 bases between. The V gene's germline CDR1 is SQVTM and CDR2 ANQGSEA. The CDR3 nucleotides are TGCAGCGCAGGACGGCCCCTCGGATGGACCCAGTACTTC. It specifies CSAGRPLGWTQYF. Together with reference TRBV29-1 and TRBJ2-5, the CDR3 gives the full variable domain: SAVISQKPSRDICQRGTSLTIQCQVDSQVTMMFWYRQQPGQSLTLIATANQGSEATYESGFVIDKFPISRPNLTFSTLTVSNMSPEDSSIYLCSAGRPLGWTQYFGPGTRLLVL.

This clonotype was recorded many times. The CDR3 spells CASSEQGAGNSPLHF. The CDR3 DNA is TGTGCCAGCAGTGAACAGGGGGCTGGTAATTCACCCCTCCACTTT. V and J are TRBV7-8 and TRBJ1-6; 9 positions agree with TRBD1. Germline V CDR1 and CDR2: SGHVS, FQNEAQ. The CDR3 consists of 15 residues. The V segment lost 6 bases and the J segment 6 bases; nucleotides outside the gene matches: 6.

This clonotype was recorded a few times. The chain links TRBV4-1 to TRBJ1-1, with D possibly TRBD1 on 5 matching bases. Germline CDR1 MGHRA, CDR2 YSYEKL. CDR3 length: 15 residues. V was pared by 3 bases and J by 6 bases, with 17 bases between. The CDR3 spells CASSQADRELPEAFF. In DNA, the CDR3 is TGCGCCAGCAGCCAGGCTGACAGAGAACTCCCTGAAGCTTTCTTT.

This clonotype was seen many times. The chain joins TRBV20-1 to TRBJ2-5; TRBD1 might be the D (6 bases). Trimming left V 4 bases short and J 4 bases short, with 10 bases between. Germline-derived CDR1 and CDR2 are DFQATT and SNEGSKA (reference sequence). This CDR3 comprises 12 residues. In DNA form, the CDR3 reads TGCAGTGCTACTGTGGGGGCAGAGACCCAGTACTTC. Translating gives CSATVGAETQYF.

In this sample, this clonotype turned up many times. The V call is TRBV30, the J call TRBJ2-1; 9 bases map to TRBD1. Germline CDR1 and CDR2: GTSNPN and SVGIG (reference sequence). This CDR3 has 15 residues. V dropped 1 base and J dropped 1; count of bases not matched to a gene: 2. This CDR3 is CAWSATGGSYNEQFF. Here the CDR3 DNA reads TGTGCCTGGAGTGCGACAGGGGGTTCCTACAATGAGCAGTTCTTC. Complete variable domain (other parts from reference TRBV30 and TRBJ2-1): SQTIHQWPATLVQPVGSPLSLECTVEGTSNPNLYWYRQAAGRGLQLLFYSVGIGQISSEVPQNLSASRPQDRQFILSSKKLLLSDSGFYLCAWSATGGSYNEQFFGPGTRLTVL.

This clonotype was picked up many times. The chain combines TRBV19 with TRBJ2-1; D gene unclear. Germline V lookup: CDR1 LNHDA, CDR2 SQIVND (reference sequence). Trimming cost V 1 base and J 8 bases, with 6 bases left between them. The CDR3 is 12 amino acids. CDR3 sequence reads: CASSIGLDEQFF. The CDR3 DNA follows: TGTGCCAGTAGTATAGGCCTGGATGAGCAGTTCTTC.

This clonotype showed up many times. This rearrangement joins TRBV29-1 to TRBJ2-2; the match to TRBD1 covers 7 bases. This CDR3 contains 13 residues. V shed 6 bases, J shed 4 bases, and the junction held 5 bases outside the gene matches. Germline-derived CDR1 and CDR2 are SQVTM and ANQGSEA. CDR3 in DNA: TGCAGCGTCCCGGGACAGAGCACCGGGGAGCTGTTTTTT. Translating gives CSVPGQSTGELFF.

This clonotype was counted many times. J is TRBJ2-1 and V is TRBV7-2; 9 bases map to TRBD1. The length of the CDR3 is 15 residues. Germline V CDR1 and CDR2: SGHTA, FQGNSA. Here the CDR3 DNA reads TGTGCTAACAGCTTAGGGACAGGGATTGTTAATGAGCAGTTCTTC. Translated, it gives CANSLGTGIVNEQFF.

This clonotype was observed at least ten times. V is TRBV29-1 and J is TRBJ1-1, with D perhaps matching TRBD1 (5 bases). V was cut by 4 bases and J by 0 bases, with 9 bases left in between. Germline assignment: CDR1 SQVTM and CDR2 ANQGSEA. The CDR3 has 13 amino acids. The CDR3 region is CSVVSGMNTEAFF. DNA of the CDR3: TGCAGCGTTGTGTCAGGGATGAACACTGAAGCTTTCTTT.

This clonotype was detected ten times or more. This chain links TRBV6-2 or TRBV6-3 with TRBJ2-1, with D possibly TRBD1 on 7 matching bases. Germline-derived CDR1 and CDR2 are MNHEY and SVGEGT. The CDR3 contains 15 residues. Trimming removed 6 bases from V and 8 bases from J, with 20 bases in between. CDR3 in DNA: TGTGCCAGCAGCCCGCTCCGCAGGGGGAGGTATGAGCAGTTCTTC. Protein: CASSPLRRGRYEQFF.

This clonotype was found many times. V and J are TRBV7-9 and TRBJ2-7; 7 bases match TRBD1. Germline CDR1 reads SEHNR; CDR2 reads FQNEAQ (reference sequence). The J segment lost 2 bases and the V segment lost 4 bases, leaving 5 bases of the junction unmatched. The CDR3 is made up of 14 amino acids. The DNA of the CDR3 is TGTGCCAGCAGCTCAGAGGACAGGACCTACGAGCAGTACTTC. It encodes CASSSEDRTYEQYF.